Shown below are 27 T cell receptor beta chains from a single sample sequenced in a study of PD-1 blockade in classical Hodgkin lymphoma. Data came from immunoSEQ multiplex PCR; TCRdb stores just in-frame clones and leaves some out. In the table there are 90,000 to 130,000 clones, about 89% of which are singletons. Relapses following autologous stem cell transplantation were seen in all patients, with brentuximab vedotin exposure varying. Material: peripheral blood mononuclear cells (PBMCs), obtained before the second cycle of nivolumab. The source is a human donor with classical Hodgkin lymphoma.

The J gene is TRBJ2-7, the V gene TRBV5-6, with D perhaps matching TRBD1 (6 bases). CDR1 and CDR2 (germline): SGHDT, YYEEEE. This CDR3 contains 13 residues. V shed 2 bases and J shed 5 bases, with 11 bases lying between them. CDR3 region: CASSFYRADEQYF. CDR3 nucleotide sequence: TGTGCCAGCAGCTTCTACAGGGCCGACGAGCAGTACTTC.

V gene TRBV30 combines with J gene TRBJ1-2; unclear D gene. Germline values: CDR1 GTSNPN, CDR2 SVGIG (reference sequence). The CDR3 has 16 residues. Between the trimmed V and J ends, which lost 1 base and 5 bases, there was a span of 20 bases. Written as DNA, the CDR3 is TGTGCCTGGAGTGCCGGCTGGACCCCGGCGCTGTATGGCTACACCTTC. Translation gives CAWSAGWTPALYGYTF.

The chain links TRBV15 to TRBJ2-7, with 10 positions matching TRBD2. The CDR3 consists of 16 residues. Looked up from germline, CDR1 is LNHNV and CDR2 is YYDKDF (reference sequence). Germline trimming cut 0 bases from V and 5 bases from J; bases unmatched to any gene: 7. CDR3 residues: CATSRDGTSGTHEQYF. Here the CDR3 DNA reads TGTGCCACCAGCAGAGATGGAACTAGCGGGACCCACGAGCAGTACTTC.

The V call is TRBV19, the J call TRBJ1-1; tentatively, D is TRBD1 (6 bases). Germline CDR1 reads LNHDA; CDR2 reads SQIVND (reference sequence). Trimming stripped 7 bases from V and 2 bases from J, with 11 bases between. This CDR3 has 13 residues. In nucleotides, the CDR3 is TGTGCCAGTAACAAGGACAGAAACACTGAAGCTTTCTTT. Protein sequence: CASNKDRNTEAFF.

The CDR3 nucleotides read TGCGCCAGCAGTGAATCGGCGGGAGCGCTTTACGAGCAGTACTTC. Translation: CASSESAGALYEQYF. The rearrangement joins TRBV10-2 to TRBJ2-7; 7 positions match TRBD2. V shed 3 bases, J shed 4 bases, and the junction held 9 bases outside the gene matches. Per germline, CDR1 WSHSY and CDR2 SAAADI. The CDR3 has 15 amino acids.

This chain joins TRBV7-9 and TRBJ1-5; D gene uncertain. This CDR3 has 15 amino acids. Trimming cost V 1 base and J 4 bases, with 11 bases left between them. From germline, CDR1 is SEHNR and CDR2 FQNEAQ (reference sequence). The CDR3 DNA sequence: TGTGCCAGCAGCTTAGAAGGCGCGAGTAATCAGCCCCAGCATTTT. This translates into CASSLEGASNQPQHF.

V gene TRBV6-1 combines with J gene TRBJ2-7, with D hard to call. The V end lost 5 bases, the J end lost 2 bases, and 13 bases lay between the germline ends. Germline V gives CDR1 MNHNS, CDR2 SASEGT. This CDR3 region has 14 residues. This CDR3 is CASSMDGGPYEQYF. The CDR3, as DNA: TGTGCCAGCAGTATGGACGGTGGTCCCTACGAGCAGTACTTC.

J is TRBJ2-1 and V is TRBV9; the match to TRBD2 covers 10 bases. V was clipped by 3 bases and J by 4 bases; unmatched bases: 13. Germline V gene data show CDR1 as SGDLS and CDR2 as YYNGEE. CDR3 length: 18 amino acids. The CDR3 protein is CASSGSHRSGRGYNEQFF. CDR3 DNA: TGTGCCAGCAGCGGATCCCATCGAAGCGGGAGGGGATACAATGAGCAGTTCTTC. Combining the CDR3 with reference TRBV9 and TRBJ2-1 gives the whole variable domain DSGVTQTPKHLITATGQRVTLRCSPRSGDLSVYWYQQSLDQGLQFLIQYYNGEERAKGNILERFSAQQFPDLHSELNLSSLELGDSALYFCASSGSHRSGRGYNEQFFGPGTRLTVL.

The chain couples TRBV7-6 to TRBJ1-1; D gene ambiguous. With 4 bases removed from V and 3 bases from J, the gap between germline ends came to 9 bases. The CDR3 sequence is 13 residues long. Germline CDR1 reads SGHVS; CDR2 reads FNYEAQ. DNA of the CDR3: TGTGCCAGCAGCTATACCCGGGACACTGAAGCTTTCTTT. Translated, it gives CASSYTRDTEAFF. The whole variable domain, filled in from reference TRBV7-6 and TRBJ1-1, reads GAGVSQSPRYKVTKRGQDVALRCDPISGHVSLYWYRQALGQGPEFLTYFNYEAQQDKSGLPNDRFSAERPEGSISTLTIQRTEQRDSAMYRCASSYTRDTEAFFGQGTRLTVV.

This clone was found once. The genes are TRBV9 and TRBJ1-5, with no clear D. Trimming removed 0 bases at V and 4 bases at J, with 8 bases between. The CDR3 sequence is 14 residues long. The V gene's germline CDR1 is SGDLS and CDR2 YYNGEE. CDR3 nucleotides: TGTGCCAGCAGCGTAGGTCCAGGTAATCAGCCCCAGCATTTT. The encoded protein is CASSVGPGNQPQHF.

The chain combines TRBV5-4 with TRBJ1-2; tentatively, D is TRBD1 (5 bases). Germline CDR1 SGHNT, CDR2 YYREEE (reference sequence). Trimming stripped 0 bases from V and 3 bases from J, with 9 bases between. The CDR3 loop spans 14 amino acids. The CDR3 loop reads CASSLEGWHYGYTF. In DNA, the CDR3 is TGTGCCAGCAGCTTGGAGGGGTGGCACTATGGCTACACCTTC.

On this clone: At one boundary the junction diverges from the germline segment, which might be a read error. V gene TRBV7-7 combines with J gene TRBJ2-1, with D perhaps being TRBD1 or TRBD2 (5 bases each). The CDR3 contains 13 residues. Germline values: CDR1 SSHAT, CDR2 FNYEAQ (reference sequence). DNA for the CDR3: TGTGCTAGCAGCTTAGATGCGAGGGGAGAGCAGTTCTTC. This sequence encodes CASSLDARGEQFF. Supplemented by reference TRBV7-7 and TRBJ2-1, the full variable domain reads GAGVSQSPRYKVTKRGQDVTLRCDPISSHATLYWYQQALGQGPEFLTYFNYEAQPDKSGLPSDRFSAERPEGSISTLTIQRTEQRDSAMYRCASSLDARGEQFFGPGTRLTVL.

The V call is TRBV19, the J call TRBJ1-2; 10 bases align to TRBD1. This CDR3 is built from 13 residues. V lost 6 bases and J lost 7; bases outside the gene matches: 5. From germline, CDR1 is LNHDA and CDR2 SQIVND (reference sequence). CDR3: CASRGDRGGGYTF. The CDR3 DNA is TGTGCCAGTAGAGGGGACAGGGGTGGTGGCTACACCTTC.

The chain is built from TRBV7-2 and TRBJ2-7; 8 bases are a match to TRBD2. Germline V CDR1 and CDR2: SGHTA, FQGNSA. Germline trimming cut 1 base from V and 4 bases from J; bases unmatched to any gene: 9. This CDR3 has 16 amino acids. CDR3 in DNA: TGTGCCAGCAGCTTAGGGTCGGGAGGGCGCTGGTACGAGCAGTACTTC. This gives the protein CASSLGSGGRWYEQYF.

CDR3 protein: CASSLTGSNTGELFF. The CDR3 nucleotides are TGTGCCAGCAGTCTCACAGGGTCGAACACCGGGGAGCTGTTTTTT. This chain connects TRBV7-2 to TRBJ2-2; TRBD1 is a possible D gene (6 bases). Trimming cost V 6 bases and J 0 bases, with 11 bases left between them. The CDR3 sequence is 15 residues long. The germline V gene encodes CDR1 SGHTA and CDR2 FQGNSA.

The chain recombines TRBV4-2 with TRBJ1-1; D is perhaps TRBD1 (5 bases). Germline assignment: CDR1 LGHNA and CDR2 YNFKEQ. The CDR3 is 15 residues long. V was pared by 1 base and J by 0 bases, with 9 bases between. CDR3 nucleotides: TGTGCCAGCAGCCAAGGGGGACGGATGAACACTGAAGCTTTCTTT. As protein: CASSQGGRMNTEAFF.

The chain is built from TRBV7-9 and TRBJ1-1; D call uncertain. The CDR3 runs to 15 residues. CDR1 is SEHNR and CDR2 is FQNEAQ in the germline V gene (reference sequence). The V end lost 3 bases, the J end lost 0 bases, and 11 bases lay between the germline ends. The CDR3 sequence is CASSFKDTLNTEAFF. CDR3 nucleotides: TGTGCCAGCAGCTTCAAAGATACACTGAACACTGAAGCTTTCTTT.

V usage is TRBV7-9 and J usage is TRBJ2-7, with 13 bases that match TRBD2. This CDR3 has 15 amino acids. The J segment lost 3 bases and the V segment lost 3 bases, leaving 2 bases of the junction unmatched. Germline V gives CDR1 SEHNR, CDR2 FQNEAQ (reference sequence). CDR3 in DNA: TGTGCCAGCAGCTTCGGACTAGCGGGGGTCTACGAGCAGTACTTC. Translated: CASSFGLAGVYEQYF.

This sequence joins TRBV7-2 and TRBJ2-2, with TRBD2 matching over 8 bases. CDR1 is SGHTA and CDR2 is FQGNSA in the germline V gene. This CDR3 contains 16 residues. Trimming took 1 base from V and 5 from J; bases not matched to a gene: 6. Here the CDR3 DNA reads TGTGCCAGCAGCTTAGAGACGGGAGGGAGAACCGGGGAGCTGTTTTTT. It is translated as CASSLETGGRTGELFF. Filled out from reference TRBV7-2 and TRBJ2-2, the complete variable domain reads GAGVSQSPSNKVTEKGKDVELRCDPISGHTALYWYRQSLGQGLEFLIYFQGNSAPDKSGLPSDRFSAERTGGSVSTLTIQRTQQEDSAVYLCASSLETGGRTGELFFGEGSRLTVL.

J is TRBJ2-5 and V is TRBV6-6; D tentatively reads TRBD1 or TRBD2 (5 bases each). The germline CDR1 and CDR2 sequences are MNHNY and SVGAGI (reference sequence). Trimming pared 5 bases from V and 0 bases from J, leaving 13 bases between. The CDR3 is made up of 15 amino acids. CDR3 coding DNA: TGTGCCAGCAGTCGTCCAGGGACCTACCAAGAGACCCAGTACTTC. Protein sequence: CASSRPGTYQETQYF.

The CDR3 protein is CASSQEPTNTGELFF. CDR3 nucleotides: TGTGCCAGCAGCCAGGAGCCTACGAACACCGGGGAGCTGTTTTTT. The rearrangement uses TRBV11-3 and TRBJ2-2; D not certain. Per germline, CDR1 SGHNT and CDR2 YENEEA. Trimming left V 5 bases short and J 0 bases short, with 10 bases between. CDR3 length equals 15 residues.

The gene calls are TRBV10-3 and TRBJ2-4, with a weak D call TRBD2 (5 bases). This CDR3 region has 17 residues. Trimming shortened V by 3 bases and J by 0 bases, and 15 bases separated the two germline ends. CDR1 and CDR2 (germline): ENHRY, SYGVKD. The CDR3 here is CAISEEDSHLAKNIQYF. Here the CDR3 DNA reads TGTGCCATCAGTGAAGAGGACTCCCACCTAGCCAAAAACATTCAGTACTTC.

The CDR3 DNA is TGTGCCAGCAGCTCGGGACTTCCCAATCAGCCCCAGCATTTT. It specifies CASSSGLPNQPQHF. The chain joins TRBV11-2 to TRBJ1-5, with D possibly being TRBD1 (5 bases). Germline CDR1 and CDR2: SGHAT and FQNNGV. V was trimmed by 4 bases and J by 3 bases, leaving 10 bases between them. The CDR3 sequence is 14 residues long. The whole variable domain, remainder taken from reference TRBV11-2 and TRBJ1-5, is EAGVAQSPRYKIIEKRQSVAFWCNPISGHATLYWYQQILGQGPKLLIQFQNNGVVDDSQLPKDRFSAERLKGVDSTLKIQPAKLEDSAVYLCASSSGLPNQPQHFGDGTRLSIL.

V usage is TRBV25-1 and J usage is TRBJ2-5; D is ambiguous. The germline V gene has CDR1 MGHDK and CDR2 SYGVNS. This CDR3 is 14 amino acids long. The V and J ends lost 5 bases and 5 bases respectively, with 15 bases between them. CDR3 in amino acids: CASSIPTTRETQYF. Here the CDR3 DNA reads TGTGCCAGCAGTATCCCGACCACTCGCGAGACCCAGTACTTC.

This rearrangement joins TRBV6-5 to TRBJ1-2; TRBD1 agrees at 8 bases. Germline CDR1 MNHEY, CDR2 SVGAGI. The V gene end was trimmed by 5 bases and the J gene end by 0 bases; junction bases not matched to a gene: 2. The CDR3 spans 14 residues. In DNA form, the CDR3 reads TGTGCCAGCAGTAGGACAGGGCCTAACTATGGCTACACCTTC. Amino acids: CASSRTGPNYGYTF.

This chain links TRBV15 with TRBJ1-5, with D unresolved. V dropped 3 bases and J dropped 4 bases, with 10 bases sitting between them. Per the germline V gene, CDR1 is LNHNV and CDR2 is YYDKDF (reference sequence). CDR3 length: 14 amino acids. CDR3 loop: CATSSGILNQPQHF. The CDR3 nucleotides read TGTGCCACCAGCAGCGGGATCCTTAATCAGCCCCAGCATTTT.

The chain couples TRBV4-2 to TRBJ1-5, with no clear D. Germline CDR1 reads LGHNA; CDR2 reads YNFKEQ. This CDR3 contains 17 residues. The V end lost 0 bases, the J end lost 0 bases, and 12 bases lay between the germline ends. The CDR3 sequence: CASSQDLGALSNQPQHF. In DNA, the CDR3 is TGTGCCAGCAGCCAAGATCTCGGCGCGCTTAGCAATCAGCCCCAGCATTTT.